This T cell receptor (beta chain) derives from a study of cytomegalovirus exposure and HLA in healthy donors (dated by TCRdb to about 2017). At the level of the whole study: An earlier analysis of more than 550 of the donors reported approximately 300 Gb of sequence data and approximately 120 million unique TCR beta sequences obtained from 150 million to 200 million T cells. Across 398 genotyped donors of the cohort, an average of about 240,000 unique TCR beta nucleotide sequences per donor were sequenced, and 15% to 20% of those sequences were non-productive. The number of typed donors differed by locus: about 620-640 for A, B, C, DRB1 and DQB1; some 540 for DQA1; over 600 for DPA1; and approximately 450 for DPB1. In addition to the first cohort of 666 subjects, a separate validation cohort of 120 different subjects was used. An early release that covered more than 550 HLA-typed donors contained around 300 gigabases of sequencing data and about 84 million unique TCR sequences. The later analysis used no new phenotypic data to find candidate immune exposures, relying instead on TCR beta sequences and their occurrence across donors. Four to six DR-DQ haplotypes were handled as single units for association and clustering, since linkage in the cohort was strong. Of the approximately 400 genotyped donors, approximately 82% fell in the genetic ancestry cluster associated with self-reported Caucasian donors. The study aimed to test whether cataloging public T cell receptors could reveal signatures of past pathogen exposure. A later genetic analysis took genome-wide SNP genotypes for about three fifths of the 666 donors and used that subset as a discovery cohort. Donor age, sex, ethnicity and CMV serostatus were compiled together with the repertoire data. Both class I and class II loci were covered by HLA typing, at four-digit resolution. In a later analysis, previously published TCR beta repertoires from roughly 710 donors were re-analyzed and high-resolution HLA genotyping was added so that TCR occurrence patterns could be studied. To predict cytomegalovirus infection status, the study brought together high-throughput TCR immunosequencing, statistical association of individual TCRs with disease status, and machine learning. The study profiled the T cell repertoires of 550 to 700 subjects by immunosequencing and related them to cytomegalovirus serostatus. Every discovery cohort repertoire had been produced on one sequencing platform. In an earlier analysis of a few hundred of the donors, high-throughput TCR beta sequencing was used to judge whether each TCR beta V gene segment behaved as functional or pseudogenic.

After removal of 5 bases from V and 11 bases from J, the junction retains 5 bases not matched to a gene. The CDR3 has 11 amino acids, counting the end cysteine and phenylalanine. The sequence is cut down to CDR3 DNA, 33 bases in frame from base 1. The germline V gene sets CDR1 to SNHLY and CDR2 to FYNNEI. Concerning this clone: It lacks a known antigen. The sample holds no much larger clone one base away, and base qualities are not on file.

The cohort comprised around 700 healthy bone marrow donors. At the time of sampling, all cohort members were nominally healthy, though unrecorded immune exposures were likely present. The donor tested CMV seronegative, placing the donor among the roughly 340 seronegative members of the cohort. Each donor provided a peripheral blood sample, and peripheral blood mononuclear cells were used for TCR beta sequencing. The Qiagen DNeasy Blood Extraction Kit was used to extract genomic DNA from the blood cell samples. Library preparation used the immunoSEQ multiplex PCR assay. A mixture of 60 forward primers for TCR Vbeta segments and 13 reverse primers for TCR Jbeta segments was used in the multiplex PCR. Amplification of the CDR3 region of rearranged TCR beta genes was performed with a multiplex PCR assay on genomic DNA. Amplified TCR beta libraries were sequenced as 87-base-pair reads on the Illumina HiSeq System. The published analysis was carried out like this. In a later analysis, approximately 74 million unique TCR beta chains were counted across the 500 to 850 repertoires, and roughly 9.9 million of these chains were shared by at least two donors. Raw reads were error-corrected and collapsed into unique sequences with a nearest-neighbor algorithm that merged closely related sequences to remove PCR and sequencing errors. Alignment of CDR3 sequences to IMGT reference sequences was used to assign V, D and J gene segments. For a sequence to be retained, at least a six-nucleotide match to both a V gene segment and a J gene segment was required. Rearrangements were classified as productive when the CDR3 lacked stop codons and remained in frame with V and J, and all other rearrangements were classified as non-productive. CDR3 was defined by IMGT convention, running from the second conserved V-encoded cysteine to the conserved J-encoded phenylalanine. The earlier analysis of more than 450 of the donors excluded sequences that lacked an unambiguous match to a single V gene segment. In an earlier analysis of more than 500 of the donors, a V segment was called functional when productive rearrangements were above 56.7%, and segregating when the standard deviation between donors exceeded 5%. A statistical classification framework was built to diagnose cytomegalovirus status from the catalog of TCR beta chain sequences. V and J gene assignment, in a later analysis, came from comparing TCR nucleotide sequences with IMGT/GENE-DB human TR gene sequences. The TCRdist pipeline was used in a later analysis to assign CDR3 sequences and most-parsimonious VDJ recombination scenarios. In a later analysis, every TCR beta chain was defined by the combination of its CDR3 amino acid sequence and its V-gene family, and reads without a unique V-gene family were dropped. A later analysis removed 592 highly shared, low-generation-probability nucleotide sequences to deal with suspected cross-contamination and a sequencing artifact. For each public chain, a later analysis derived a clonal expansion index from normalized ranks of inferred template counts within each repertoire. A later analysis computed generation probabilities with a VDJ recombination model fitted to out-of-frame rearrangements, and checked the results against IGoR. Hypergeometric tests were used in a later analysis to score TCR-TCR, TCR-HLA and TCR-CMV co-occurrence, with a repertoire-size bias correction applied to the TCR pairs. A later analysis estimated false discovery rates by permuting HLA or CMV assignments 20 times. In a later analysis, co-occurring TCRs were grouped with DBSCAN, and TCRdist sequence similarity was added when clustering was performed within HLA-allele-positive subsets. For co-occurrence clustering, repertoires with fewer than 30,000 or more than 120,000 public chains were excluded, along with 4 to 6 repertoires with anomalous nucleotide sharing. The source is immuneACCESS, and TCRdb retained only in-frame sequences with V and J called. Part of the clones is not carried over; for the studies checked, unresolved V genes explain less than half of this, and the remainder is unexplained. V and J calls and clone size come straight from that table; D and trimming were deduced from the DNA. This sample holds under 90,000 clones; approximately 75% were observed only once. Clones ranked in the top ten supply roughly 7.2% of the sample.

The investigation overall reported the following: In an earlier analysis of approximately 590 of the donors, most TCR beta V segments appeared in productive rearrangements about 90% or about 30% of the time, broadly matching IMGT annotations. Across donors, most TCR sequences were observed very rarely, whereas some public TCRs were present in many individuals. The study gave a list of some 150 TCR beta chains associated with cytomegalovirus. Roughly uniform sequencing depth across donors was assumed in presence/absence analyses, although this assumption may not hold. CMV serostatus was the only immune exposure information available for the cohort. The authors suggested that the approach could potentially be extended to other disease states and immunological phenotypes. Because HLA typing was missing for some donors at each locus, association tests included only the typed subset. In both the original and validation cohorts, the classifier was reported to diagnose cytomegalovirus status with high specificity and sensitivity. Assigning TCR associations to individual alleles was difficult when HLA alleles, especially DR and DQ, strongly co-occurred. Correlated functional status among segregating V segments might be attributable to linkage disequilibrium, but an unknown experimental factor could not be ruled out. In a later genetic analysis, fewer N-insertions in productive TCRs were reported among donors in an Asian-associated ancestry cluster than the approximately 630-donor mean. Because the 87-base-pair reads could not distinguish some IMGT-functional V segments, including TRBV6-2 and TRBV6-3, those segments were excluded. A further reported finding was that TCR beta sequences accurately predicted the HLA-A and HLA-B alleles for most subjects in the first cohort. A few of the identified cytomegalovirus-associated TCR beta chains were confirmed in vitro to be specific for cytomegalovirus antigens. A later analysis associated about 17,000 TCR beta sequences with specific HLA alleles at a false discovery rate of 0.05. In a later analysis, the rate of TCR association differed among HLA loci, with DRB1 alleles having the most associated TCRs and HLA-C alleles having the fewest. A cluster of highly shared sequence variants was judged likely to be a technical artifact of the sequencing pipeline. According to a later analysis, parvovirus B19, influenza, CMV and Epstein-Barr virus appeared linked to several top co-occurrence clusters. Seventeen rarely observed V segments, including chromosome 9 orphons, were excluded from the earlier analysis of approximately 500 of the donors because counts were too low. Only TCR beta chains were sequenced in this cohort, and the absence of alpha or paired-chain data limited detectable features. An association between a missense DCLRE1C variant and V-gene and J-gene trimming of TCR beta chains was found in a later genetic analysis and replicated in an independent cohort. A later analysis found that HLA-associated TCR beta chains were more clonally expanded and had lower generation probabilities than equally common non-associated chains. According to a later analysis, most CMV-associated TCR beta chains appeared to be HLA-restricted, and the HLA associations seemed to be driven largely by CMV exposure.

The sequencing sample was made of PBMCs. The TCR originated in a woman in her thirties or forties in good health and CMV-seronegative. The rearrangement combines TRBV2 with TRBJ2-5, and 7 junction bases match TRBD1. The bases are TGTGCCAGCAGTCAGGGGGACGCGCAGTACTTC. It encodes CASSQGDAQYF.